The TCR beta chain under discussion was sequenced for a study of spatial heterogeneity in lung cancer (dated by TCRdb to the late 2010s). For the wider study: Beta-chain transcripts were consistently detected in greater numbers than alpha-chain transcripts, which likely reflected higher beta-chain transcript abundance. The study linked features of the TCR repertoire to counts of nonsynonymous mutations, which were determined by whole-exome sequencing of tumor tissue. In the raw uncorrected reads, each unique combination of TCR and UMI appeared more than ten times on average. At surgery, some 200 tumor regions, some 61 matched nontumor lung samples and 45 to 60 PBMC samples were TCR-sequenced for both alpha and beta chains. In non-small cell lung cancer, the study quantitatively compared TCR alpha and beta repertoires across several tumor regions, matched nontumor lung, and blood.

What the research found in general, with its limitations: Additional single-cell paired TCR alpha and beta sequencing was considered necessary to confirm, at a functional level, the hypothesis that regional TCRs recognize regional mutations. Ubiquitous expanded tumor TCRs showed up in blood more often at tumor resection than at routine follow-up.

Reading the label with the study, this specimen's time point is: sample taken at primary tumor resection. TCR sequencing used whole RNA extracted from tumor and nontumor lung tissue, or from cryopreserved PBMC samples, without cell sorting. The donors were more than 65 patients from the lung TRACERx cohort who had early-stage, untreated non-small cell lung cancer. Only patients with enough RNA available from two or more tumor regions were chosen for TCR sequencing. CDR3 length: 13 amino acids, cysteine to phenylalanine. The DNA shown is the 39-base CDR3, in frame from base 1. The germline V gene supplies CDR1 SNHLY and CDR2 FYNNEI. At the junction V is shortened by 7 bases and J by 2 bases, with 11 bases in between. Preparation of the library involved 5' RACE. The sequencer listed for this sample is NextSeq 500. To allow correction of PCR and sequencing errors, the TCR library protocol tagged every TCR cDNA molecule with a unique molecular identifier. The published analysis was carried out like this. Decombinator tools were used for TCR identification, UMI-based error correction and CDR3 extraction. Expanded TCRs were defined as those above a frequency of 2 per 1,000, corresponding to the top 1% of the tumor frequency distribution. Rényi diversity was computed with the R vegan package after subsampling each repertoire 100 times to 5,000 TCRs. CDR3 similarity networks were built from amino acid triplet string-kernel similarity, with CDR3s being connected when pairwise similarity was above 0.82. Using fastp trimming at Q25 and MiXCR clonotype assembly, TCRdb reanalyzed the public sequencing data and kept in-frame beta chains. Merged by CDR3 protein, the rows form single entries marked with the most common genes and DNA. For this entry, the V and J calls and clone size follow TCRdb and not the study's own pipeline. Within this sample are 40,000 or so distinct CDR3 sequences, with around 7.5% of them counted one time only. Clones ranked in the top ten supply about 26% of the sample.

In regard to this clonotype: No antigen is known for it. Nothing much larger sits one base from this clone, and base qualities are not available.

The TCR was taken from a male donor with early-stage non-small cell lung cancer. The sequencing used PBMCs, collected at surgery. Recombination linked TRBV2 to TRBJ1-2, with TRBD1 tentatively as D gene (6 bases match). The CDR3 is CASKATGNYGYTF. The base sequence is TGTGCCAGCAAGGCGACAGGCAACTATGGCTACACCTTC.